A selection of T cell receptor beta chains follows, all from one sample in a study of blood T cell repertoires in COVID-19. Method: immunoSEQ multiplex PCR; TCRdb's copy keeps in-frame clones and lacks some. The data contain more than 110,000 clones, approximately 84% of them singletons. Sequences were obtained from PBMCs or T cells enriched from blood (not recorded which). Every receptor here comes from a woman aged 18 to 35 who had been exposed to COVID-19. The CDR3 runs from the conserved cysteine through the conserved F or W. Fields, in order: V gene, D gene, clone size, J gene, CDR3 DNA, CDR3 protein. D genes are given only for firm matches. Part of the rows lack a size; the others show once, few, many or a class for expanded clones.

TRBV5-4	.	.	TRBJ1-5	TGTGCCAGCAGCTTGGATGGTTTGGGGCCCAATCAGCCCCAGCATTTT	CASSLDGLGPNQPQHF
TRBV30	TRBD1	.	TRBJ1-4	TGTGCCTGGAGCAGAGGACAGGGAGGTAGATCAACTAATGAAAAACTGTTTTTT	CAWSRGQGGRSTNEKLFF
TRBV10-3	.	.	TRBJ2-7	TGTGCCATCAGTGAGTCGGAGGTCCGAGGGAGTGGCTCCTACGAGCAGTACTTC	CAISESEVRGSGSYEQYF
TRBV5-1	.	.	TRBJ2-2	TGCGCCAGCACCGTCGGGACTGCGACCGGGGAGCTGTTTTTT	CASTVGTATGELFF
TRBV28	TRBD1	.	TRBJ1-2	TGTGCCAGCAGTTTTGGGACAGGGGTTGCCGGTGGCTACACCTTC	CASSFGTGVAGGYTF
TRBV7-2	.	.	TRBJ2-5	TGTGCCAGCAGCTTAGGATCTGGCAGCCAAGAGACCCAGTACTTC	CASSLGSGSQETQYF
TRBV3-1/TRBV3-2	TRBD1	.	TRBJ2-7	TGTGCCAGCAGCCAAGCGTGGACAGGGTTCTACGAGCAGTACTTC	CASSQAWTGFYEQYF
TRBV9	TRBD2	.	TRBJ2-1	TGTGCCAGCAGCCCCCGACTAGCTGGGAATGAGCAGTTCTTC	CASSPRLAGNEQFF
TRBV27	.	.	TRBJ1-2	TGTGCCAGCAGTTTGGGCCTTGGTGCTAACTATGGCTACACCTTC	CASSLGLGANYGYTF
TRBV11-3	.	.	TRBJ2-3	TGTGCCAGCAGCGCCCAGAGAGGATTAAGCACAGATACGCAGTATTTT	CASSAQRGLSTDTQYF
TRBV5-5	.	.	TRBJ1-3	TGTGCCAGCAGCTCCGGACTGACCTCTGGAAACACCATATATTTT	CASSSGLTSGNTIYF
TRBV27	.	.	TRBJ2-1	TGTGCCAGCAGTTTACCAGGGGCGATTGAGCAGTTCTTC	CASSLPGAIEQFF
TRBV7-9	TRBD2	.	TRBJ2-5	TGTGCCAGCAGGGCTAAGGTGACTAGCGGGAACCAAGAGACCCAGTACTTC	CASRAKVTSGNQETQYF
TRBV30	.	.	TRBJ1-2	TGTGCCTGGAGGGAAGGAGGCCCGTCTGGCTACACCTTC	CAWREGGPSGYTF
TRBV5-5	.	.	TRBJ1-5	TGTGCCAGCAGCTCCCCCGAGACAGTCATCAATCAGCCCCAGCATTTT	CASSSPETVINQPQHF
TRBV6-5	.	.	TRBJ1-6	TGTGCCAGCGAGTCAGGGCCCTATAATTCACCCCTCCACTTT	CASESGPYNSPLHF
TRBV30	TRBD1	.	TRBJ1-4	TGTGCCTGGAGCCCGGGACAGATTAATGAAAAACTGTTTTTT	CAWSPGQINEKLFF
TRBV7-9	TRBD2	.	TRBJ2-3	TGTGCCAGCAGTGAATCCCAGCGGGAAACAGATACGCAGTATTTT	CASSESQRETDTQYF
TRBV4-2	TRBD2	.	TRBJ2-3	TGTGCCAGCAACGGACTAGCGGATAGCACAGATACGCAGTATTTT	CASNGLADSTDTQYF
TRBV21-1	.	.	TRBJ2-1	TGTGCCAGCAGCAAAGAGTACAGCGGGGGACACAATGAGCAGTTCTTC	CASSKEYSGGHNEQFF
TRBV19	TRBD2	.	TRBJ2-7	TGTGCCAGTAGTGGCCGGGCTAGCGGGAGTTACGAGCAGTACTTC	CASSGRASGSYEQYF
TRBV27	TRBD2	.	TRBJ2-7	TGTGCCAGCAGTTACAGCGGGAGCCCCTACGAGCAGTACTTC	CASSYSGSPYEQYF
TRBV5-1	TRBD1	once	TRBJ1-5	TGCGCCAGCAGCCGGACAGGGGGAACTCAGCCCCAGCATTTT	CASSRTGGTQPQHF
TRBV7-9	.	few	TRBJ2-1	TGTGCCAGCAGCCTAATCACGCCTCAGCGGAATGAGCAGTTCTTC	CASSLITPQRNEQFF
TRBV28	.	.	TRBJ1-6	TGTGCCACCCACACTTCGACGGGAGCTTCCTATAATTCACCCCTCCACTTT	CATHTSTGASYNSPLHF
TRBV5-6	.	.	TRBJ1-1	TGTGCCAGCAGCTTGTTCCAGGTAAGGAACACTGAAGCTTTCTTT	CASSLFQVRNTEAFF
TRBV19	.	.	TRBJ2-1	TGTGCCAGTAGTATCGGCGGGCGCACCTACAATGAGCAGTTCTTC	CASSIGGRTYNEQFF
TRBV7-2	TRBD2	few	TRBJ2-2	TGTGCCAGCAGCTTAGATTTTAGCGGGAGGGGGGCCGGGGAGCTGTTTTTT	CASSLDFSGRGAGELFF
TRBV13	TRBD2	.	TRBJ2-3	TGTGCCAGCAGCTTAGGGACTAGCAGCACAGATACGCAGTATTTT	CASSLGTSSTDTQYF
TRBV5-1	.	.	TRBJ1-6	TGCGCCAGCAGCTTGGTTTCAAGGGGTTCACCCCTCCACTTT	CASSLVSRGSPLHF
TRBV5-1	.	.	TRBJ2-1	TGCGCCAGCAGCAAATCGACAGTCGGAAATGAGCAGTTCTTC	CASSKSTVGNEQFF
TRBV4-1	TRBD2	.	TRBJ2-1	TGCGCCAGCAGCCAAGATCATCCGGGAGGTGGCTACAATGAGCAGTTCTTC	CASSQDHPGGGYNEQFF
TRBV5-1	TRBD1	once	TRBJ1-2	TGCGCCAGCAGCTTGGGGGGACAGGCCTGGGACTATGGCTACACCTTC	CASSLGGQAWDYGYTF
TRBV27	TRBD2	.	TRBJ2-4	TGTGCCAGCAGGCCAACTAGCGGCAAAGCCAAAAACATTCAGTACTTC	CASRPTSGKAKNIQYF
TRBV29-1	.	.	TRBJ2-4	TGCAGCGTTGAAATAGGGGGGGGAGCCAAAAACATTCAGTACTTC	CSVEIGGGAKNIQYF
TRBV4-1	TRBD1	.	TRBJ2-3	TGCGCCAGCAGCCACCCCTACCGGACAGGGGGCCAAGATACGCAGTATTTT	CASSHPYRTGGQDTQYF
TRBV10-2	.	few	TRBJ2-3	TGCGCCAGCAGTGACTTATCGGGAGTTTCCACAGATACGCAGTATTTT	CASSDLSGVSTDTQYF
TRBV5-6	.	.	TRBJ1-1	TGTGCCAGCAGCTTCGCGGTGACAGCGAACACTGAAGCTTTCTTT	CASSFAVTANTEAFF
TRBV27	.	.	TRBJ2-1	TGTGCCAGCAGTCCCACCGGTTTAGGGAGTCCTCAGTTCTTC	CASSPTGLGSPQFF
TRBV7-9	.	.	TRBJ1-1	TGTGCCAGCCGTGTAAGGGGAAGCAAAGCTTTCTTT	CASRVRGSKAFF
TRBV11-3	.	.	TRBJ2-2	TGTGCCAGCAGCTCCCCCAACAACAGGGAGCTGTTTTTT	CASSSPNNRELFF
TRBV11-1	.	.	TRBJ2-3	TGTGCCAGCAGCTTATGGTGGGAGAGGGAGGCAGATACGCAGTATTTT	CASSLWWEREADTQYF
TRBV7-2	.	few	TRBJ2-2	TGTGCCAGCAGCTTAGGGGGAGGCCGGACCGGGGAGCTGTTTTTT	CASSLGGGRTGELFF
TRBV29-1	TRBD2	.	TRBJ2-4	TGCAGCGTTTCGGGGTCTAGCGGATGGGGAGAAAACATTCAGTACTTC	CSVSGSSGWGENIQYF
TRBV6-5	TRBD1	.	TRBJ1-2	TGTGCCAGCACCGGACAGGGGGACTATGGCTACACCTTC	CASTGQGDYGYTF
TRBV19	.	.	TRBJ1-2	TGTGCCAGTAGTATGCAGGGAGGGATCAACTATGGCTACACCTTC	CASSMQGGINYGYTF
TRBV19	.	.	TRBJ1-6	TGTGCCAGTAGTATTCTGACAGGTCCTGATTCACCCCTCCACTTT	CASSILTGPDSPLHF
TRBV29-1	TRBD1	few	TRBJ2-7	TGCAGCGTTGAAGAGACAGGGGGCGGCGAGCAGTACTTC	CSVEETGGGEQYF
TRBV4-2	TRBD2	.	TRBJ2-7	TGTGCCAGCAGCCAATGGCCCCGCGGGACTAGCGGTTACGAGCAGTACTTC	CASSQWPRGTSGYEQYF
TRBV19	TRBD1	.	TRBJ1-4	TGTGCCAGTCACTCGAGGGGGCCAACTAATGAAAAACTGTTTTTT	CASHSRGPTNEKLFF